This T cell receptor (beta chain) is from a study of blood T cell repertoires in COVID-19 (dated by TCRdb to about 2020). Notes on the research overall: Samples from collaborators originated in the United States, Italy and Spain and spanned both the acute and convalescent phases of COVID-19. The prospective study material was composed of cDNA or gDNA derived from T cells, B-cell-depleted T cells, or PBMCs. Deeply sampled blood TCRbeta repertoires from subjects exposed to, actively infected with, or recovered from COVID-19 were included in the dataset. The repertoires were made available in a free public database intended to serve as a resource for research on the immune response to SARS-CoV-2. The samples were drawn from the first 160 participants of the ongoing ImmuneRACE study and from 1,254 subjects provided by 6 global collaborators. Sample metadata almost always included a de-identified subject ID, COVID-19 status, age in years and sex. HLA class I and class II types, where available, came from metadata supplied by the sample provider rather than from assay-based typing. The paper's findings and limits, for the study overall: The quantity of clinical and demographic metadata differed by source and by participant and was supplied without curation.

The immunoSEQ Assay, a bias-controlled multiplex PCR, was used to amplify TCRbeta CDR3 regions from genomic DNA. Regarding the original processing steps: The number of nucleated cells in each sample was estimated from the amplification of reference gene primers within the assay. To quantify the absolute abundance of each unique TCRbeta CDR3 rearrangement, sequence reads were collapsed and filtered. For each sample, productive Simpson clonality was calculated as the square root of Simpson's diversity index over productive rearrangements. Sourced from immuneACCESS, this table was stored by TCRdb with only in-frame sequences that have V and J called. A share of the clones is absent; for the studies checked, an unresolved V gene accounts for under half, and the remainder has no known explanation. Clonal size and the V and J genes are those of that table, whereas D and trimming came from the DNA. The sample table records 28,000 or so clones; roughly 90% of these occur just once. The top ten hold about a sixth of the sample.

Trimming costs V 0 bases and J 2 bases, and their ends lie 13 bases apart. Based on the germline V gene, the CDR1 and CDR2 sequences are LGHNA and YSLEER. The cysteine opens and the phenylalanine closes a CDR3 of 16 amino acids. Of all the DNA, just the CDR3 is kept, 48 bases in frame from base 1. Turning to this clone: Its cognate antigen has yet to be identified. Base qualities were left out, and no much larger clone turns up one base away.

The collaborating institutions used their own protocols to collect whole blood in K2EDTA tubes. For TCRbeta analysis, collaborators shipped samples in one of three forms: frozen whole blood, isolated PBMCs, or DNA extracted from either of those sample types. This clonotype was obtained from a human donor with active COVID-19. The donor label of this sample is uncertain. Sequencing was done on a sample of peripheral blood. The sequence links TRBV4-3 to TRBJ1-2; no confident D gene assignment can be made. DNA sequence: TGCGCCAGCAGCCAAGAGCCCTTACCGGTAAACTATGGCTACACCTTC. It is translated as CASSQEPLPVNYGYTF.